This is a list of T cell receptor beta chains from one sample in a study of blood T cell repertoires in COVID-19. Using immunoSEQ multiplex PCR, the repertoire was profiled, and TCRdb retains in-frame clones only, with some absent. The top ten clones hold over 0.7% of a sample with roughly 400,000 clones, roughly nine tenths of them seen once. The sequencing sample was made of PBMCs or T cells enriched from blood (not recorded which). These receptors came from a woman in her thirties or forties who had been exposed to COVID-19. The CDR3 runs from the conserved cysteine through the conserved F or W. D genes are given only for firm matches. Clone size appears in some rows only: once, few, many, or a class for an expanded clone.

CDR3aa: CASSSGGTATDTQYF; CDR3nt: TGTGCCAGCAGCTCGGGCGGGACGGCCACAGATACGCAGTATTTT; d_gene: NA; abundance: NA; j_gene: TRBJ2-3; v_gene: TRBV7-3
CDR3aa: CASSLQGERAQPQHF; CDR3nt: TGTGCCAGCAGCTTACAGGGGGAAAGGGCTCAGCCCCAGCATTTT; d_gene: TRBD1; abundance: NA; j_gene: TRBJ1-5; v_gene: TRBV7-2
CDR3aa: CAWGITGGLIETQYF; CDR3nt: TGTGCCTGGGGAATCACAGGGGGGCTGATAGAGACCCAGTACTTC; d_gene: TRBD1; abundance: NA; j_gene: TRBJ2-5; v_gene: TRBV30
CDR3aa: CASSQPADRAGETQYF; CDR3nt: TGTGCCAGCAGCCAACCAGCGGACAGGGCCGGAGAGACCCAGTACTTC; d_gene: TRBD1; abundance: NA; j_gene: TRBJ2-5; v_gene: TRBV14
CDR3aa: CASSHYNEQFF; CDR3nt: TGTGCCAGCAGTCACTACAATGAGCAGTTCTTC; d_gene: NA; abundance: NA; j_gene: TRBJ2-1; v_gene: TRBV12-3/TRBV12-4
CDR3aa: CASSPVQVDTEAFF; CDR3nt: TGTGCCAGCTCACCAGTACAGGTTGACACTGAAGCTTTCTTT; d_gene: NA; abundance: NA; j_gene: TRBJ1-1; v_gene: TRBV18
CDR3aa: CAWSGERRNEQFF; CDR3nt: TGTGCCTGGAGTGGTGAACGCCGGAATGAGCAGTTCTTC; d_gene: NA; abundance: NA; j_gene: TRBJ2-1; v_gene: TRBV30
CDR3aa: CASSGSGGSMNTEAFF; CDR3nt: TGTGCCAGCAGTGGATCCGGGGGATCCATGAACACTGAAGCTTTCTTT; d_gene: NA; abundance: NA; j_gene: TRBJ1-1; v_gene: TRBV7-8
CDR3aa: CASSSPGVGLTEAFF; CDR3nt: TGTGCCAGCAGCTCCCCAGGGGTCGGCCTCACTGAAGCTTTCTTT; d_gene: NA; abundance: NA; j_gene: TRBJ1-1; v_gene: TRBV11-2
CDR3aa: CASRRGQGGYTIYF; CDR3nt: TGTGCCAGCAGGAGGGGACAGGGCGGGTACACCATATATTTT; d_gene: TRBD1; abundance: few; j_gene: TRBJ1-3; v_gene: TRBV6-5
CDR3aa: CASSSGNYGYTF; CDR3nt: TGCGCCAGCAGCTCGGGGAACTATGGCTACACCTTC; d_gene: NA; abundance: NA; j_gene: TRBJ1-2; v_gene: TRBV10-1
CDR3aa: CASSLILGGSETQYF; CDR3nt: TGTGCCAGCAGCTTAATCTTAGGGGGCAGTGAGACCCAGTACTTC; d_gene: TRBD1; abundance: NA; j_gene: TRBJ2-5; v_gene: TRBV7-6
CDR3aa: CASSPTTSRVDTQYF; CDR3nt: TGTGCCAGCAGCCCCACAACTAGCCGGGTAGATACGCAGTATTTT; d_gene: NA; abundance: once; j_gene: TRBJ2-3; v_gene: TRBV7-8
CDR3aa: CATTTGWSDGYTF; CDR3nt: TGTGCCACCACTACAGGGTGGAGTGATGGCTACACCTTC; d_gene: NA; abundance: NA; j_gene: TRBJ1-2; v_gene: TRBV12-3/TRBV12-4
CDR3aa: CASSALLLRGMGNTEAFF; CDR3nt: TGTGCCAGTAGTGCCCTGCTTTTGCGGGGCATGGGGAACACTGAAGCTTTCTTT; d_gene: NA; abundance: NA; j_gene: TRBJ1-1; v_gene: TRBV19
CDR3aa: CASSIGTARYGYTF; CDR3nt: TGTGCCAGTAGTATAGGGACAGCACGCTATGGCTACACCTTC; d_gene: NA; abundance: NA; j_gene: TRBJ1-2; v_gene: TRBV19
CDR3aa: CASSATSGGAYEQYF; CDR3nt: TGTGCCAGTAGTGCCACTAGCGGAGGGGCCTACGAGCAGTACTTC; d_gene: TRBD2; abundance: NA; j_gene: TRBJ2-7; v_gene: TRBV19
CDR3aa: CASSYSGINEQFF; CDR3nt: TGTGCCAGCAGTTATTCAGGAATTAATGAGCAGTTCTTC; d_gene: NA; abundance: once; j_gene: TRBJ2-1; v_gene: TRBV28
CDR3aa: CAISERGQNGSPLHF; CDR3nt: TGTGCCATCAGTGAAAGGGGACAGAACGGTTCACCCCTCCACTTT; d_gene: TRBD1; abundance: NA; j_gene: TRBJ1-6; v_gene: TRBV10-3
CDR3aa: CASSGNKQGGNTIYF; CDR3nt: TGCGCCAGCAGTGGGAACAAACAGGGTGGAAACACCATATATTTT; d_gene: NA; abundance: NA; j_gene: TRBJ1-3; v_gene: TRBV10-2
CDR3aa: CASSPTGGSNSPLHF; CDR3nt: TGTGCCAGCAGCCCGACAGGGGGCTCGAATTCACCCCTCCACTTT; d_gene: TRBD1; abundance: NA; j_gene: TRBJ1-6; v_gene: TRBV14
CDR3aa: CASSEGWTVRSPQHF; CDR3nt: TGTGCCAGCAGTGAAGGATGGACAGTGCGGTCGCCCCAGCATTTT; d_gene: NA; abundance: NA; j_gene: TRBJ1-5; v_gene: TRBV2
CDR3aa: CAWSLVALYQETQYF; CDR3nt: TGTGCCTGGAGTTTGGTAGCGCTGTACCAAGAGACCCAGTACTTC; d_gene: NA; abundance: once; j_gene: TRBJ2-5; v_gene: TRBV30
CDR3aa: CASSLFPQGGTEAFF; CDR3nt: TGTGCCAGCAGCCTTTTCCCACAGGGTGGCACTGAAGCTTTCTTT; d_gene: NA; abundance: NA; j_gene: TRBJ1-1; v_gene: TRBV6-5
CDR3aa: CSVETYEEAFF; CDR3nt: TGCAGCGTTGAAACCTATGAAGAAGCTTTCTTT; d_gene: NA; abundance: NA; j_gene: TRBJ1-1; v_gene: TRBV29-1
CDR3aa: CASSVASGVDTGELFF; CDR3nt: TGTGCCAGCAGCGTAGCCAGCGGGGTCGACACCGGGGAGCTGTTTTTT; d_gene: TRBD2; abundance: NA; j_gene: TRBJ2-2; v_gene: TRBV9
CDR3aa: CALSTGDDQPQHF; CDR3nt: TGTGCCTTGTCCACAGGGGACGATCAGCCCCAGCATTTT; d_gene: TRBD1; abundance: NA; j_gene: TRBJ1-5; v_gene: TRBV30
CDR3aa: CAISPSGTDYYTF; CDR3nt: TGTGCCATCAGTCCCTCCGGGACAGACTATTACACCTTC; d_gene: TRBD1; abundance: NA; j_gene: TRBJ1-2; v_gene: TRBV10-3
CDR3aa: CASGSGGIGDTQYF; CDR3nt: TGTGCTAGTGGTTCTGGCGGGATCGGTGATACGCAGTATTTT; d_gene: NA; abundance: NA; j_gene: TRBJ2-3; v_gene: TRBV12-5
CDR3aa: CASRRAGGASDSPLHF; CDR3nt: TGTGCCAGCAGGAGGGCGGGGGGCGCGTCTGATTCACCCCTCCACTTT; d_gene: NA; abundance: NA; j_gene: TRBJ1-6; v_gene: TRBV7-9
CDR3aa: CASSLGGTGGTGELFF; CDR3nt: TGTGCCAGCAGTCTTGGAGGGACAGGGGGGACCGGGGAGCTGTTTTTT; d_gene: TRBD1; abundance: NA; j_gene: TRBJ2-2; v_gene: TRBV28
CDR3aa: CASSPPGVKANEQFF; CDR3nt: TGTGCCAGCAGCCCGCCAGGGGTGAAGGCCAATGAGCAGTTCTTC; d_gene: NA; abundance: NA; j_gene: TRBJ2-1; v_gene: TRBV5-4
CDR3aa: CASSPLSGIGTEAFF; CDR3nt: TGTGCCAGCTCACCACTGTCAGGGATTGGTACTGAAGCTTTCTTT; d_gene: NA; abundance: NA; j_gene: TRBJ1-1; v_gene: TRBV18
CDR3aa: CASSFSRTFSYNEQFF; CDR3nt: TGTGCCAGCAGTTTCTCCCGGACATTTTCCTACAATGAGCAGTTCTTC; d_gene: NA; abundance: NA; j_gene: TRBJ2-1; v_gene: TRBV27
CDR3aa: CASSLDLGLRDTQYF; CDR3nt: TGTGCCAGCAGCTTAGACCTGGGACTCCGAGATACGCAGTATTTT; d_gene: NA; abundance: NA; j_gene: TRBJ2-3; v_gene: TRBV11-3
CDR3aa: CASSLGQINQPQHF; CDR3nt: TGTGCCAGCAGCTTGGGGCAGATCAATCAGCCCCAGCATTTT; d_gene: NA; abundance: NA; j_gene: TRBJ1-5; v_gene: TRBV5-6
CDR3aa: CASSTKTGLYGRINIQYF; CDR3nt: TGCGCCAGCAGTACAAAGACAGGGTTGTACGGACGGATAAACATTCAGTACTTC; d_gene: TRBD1; abundance: NA; j_gene: TRBJ2-4; v_gene: TRBV10-1
CDR3aa: CASSLGRNNEQFF; CDR3nt: TGTGCCAGCAGCTTAGGGAGAAACAATGAGCAGTTCTTC; d_gene: NA; abundance: NA; j_gene: TRBJ2-1; v_gene: TRBV7-2
CDR3aa: CASSQEPGGTGELFF; CDR3nt: TGTGCCAGCAGCCAAGAACCGGGAGGCACCGGGGAGCTGTTTTTT; d_gene: TRBD2; abundance: NA; j_gene: TRBJ2-2; v_gene: TRBV3-1/TRBV3-2
CDR3aa: CASQLSGSGRAQVRTYEQYF; CDR3nt: TGCGCCAGCCAATTAAGCGGCAGCGGGAGGGCCCAGGTTCGAACCTACGAGCAGTACTTC; d_gene: TRBD2; abundance: NA; j_gene: TRBJ2-7; v_gene: TRBV5-1